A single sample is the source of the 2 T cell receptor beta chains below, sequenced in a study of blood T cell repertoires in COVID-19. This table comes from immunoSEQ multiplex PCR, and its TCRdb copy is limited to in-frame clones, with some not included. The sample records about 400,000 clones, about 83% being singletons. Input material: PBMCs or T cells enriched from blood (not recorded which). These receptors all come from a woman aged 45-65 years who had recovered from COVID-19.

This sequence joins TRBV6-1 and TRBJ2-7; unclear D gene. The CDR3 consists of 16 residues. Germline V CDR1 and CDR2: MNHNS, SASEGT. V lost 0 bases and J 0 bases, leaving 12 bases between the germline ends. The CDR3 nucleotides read TGTGCCAGCAGTGAAGCGGCGGAGATTCCCTCCTACGAGCAGTACTTC. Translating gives CASSEAAEIPSYEQYF.

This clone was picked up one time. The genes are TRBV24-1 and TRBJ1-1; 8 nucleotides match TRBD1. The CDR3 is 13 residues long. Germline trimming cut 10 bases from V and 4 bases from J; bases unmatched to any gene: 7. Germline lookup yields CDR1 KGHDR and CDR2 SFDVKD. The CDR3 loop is CATRTGTFTEAFF. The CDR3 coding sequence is TGTGCCACACGGACAGGGACGTTCACTGAAGCTTTCTTT.